This TCR beta chain was retrieved from a study of cytotoxic CD8 clonotypes in ibrutinib-treated CLL. About the study: On average, around 100,000 productive rearrangements and some 240,000 productive templates per sample. General observations from the study: Baseline clonality, higher than in age-matched healthy donors, tracked circulating CD8+ T-cell counts. Clonality increased with ibrutinib response but returned toward baseline at progression.

The germline V gene encodes CDR1 MNHEY and CDR2 SVGAGI. Trimming cost V 2 bases and J 2 bases; bases outside gene matches: 3. The CDR3 length is 15 residues. Clones were read by immunoSEQ multiplex PCR, and TCRdb kept only the in-frame ones, dropping some. The table lists tens of thousands of clones, about 64% of them singletons, with 5.7% in the top ten. With respect to this clone: No antigen is known for it.

The chain is built from TRBV6-5 and TRBJ2-3, with 8 bases matching TRBD2. The sequencing used PBMCs, collected after 12 months of ibrutinib treatment. The sequence was obtained from a human donor with chronic lymphocytic leukemia. The CDR3 region is CASSYRGGYTDTQYF. DNA of the CDR3: TGTGCCAGCAGTTACCGCGGGGGGTACACAGATACGCAGTATTTT.